This T cell receptor beta chain originates from a study of blood T cells in healthy people across ages (dated by TCRdb to between 2015 and 2016). Study-wide context: In model experiments, template switching captured roughly one uniquely barcoded TCR beta cDNA molecule for every two T cells. The donors were divided into four age groups: young (average roughly 17 years), middle-aged (about 39), aged (62) and long-lived (82). Using deep sequencing normalized with unique cDNA molecular identifiers, the study measured how TCR beta repertoire diversity changes with age. The study analyzed two additional independent replicas of 1 million unique cDNA reads from the same blood draw for two donors, one aged 18 to 30 and one aged 80 or older. The paper's findings and limits, for the study overall: Compared with the aged group, more naive CD4+ T cells, fewer expanded clones and increased TCR diversity were shown by the long-lived group, suggesting age selection. As age increased, observed TCR beta diversity per million T cells dropped in a roughly linear way, and a significant reduction was already evident by age about 40. Conclusive comparison of naive and antigen-experienced compartments was prevented by the profiling of bulk unsorted PBMCs. Total diversity estimates from one million sequenced T cells were considered lower bounds and underestimates. Because the CMV infection status of the donors was unknown, age-related changes in expanded clonotypes may potentially have been confounded. Observed TCR beta diversity correlated strongly with the percentage of naive T cells measured by flow cytometry.

Spanning cysteine to phenylalanine, the CDR3 consists of 15 amino acids. Solely the CDR3 DNA is kept, with 45 bases framed from the first base. V and J are trimmed by 1 base and 4 bases, and the gene matches miss 6 bases of the junction. The germline V gene yields SQVTM for CDR1 and ANQGSEA for CDR2. Note on this clonotype: What this receptor recognizes is not known. Nothing much larger sits one base from this clone, and base qualities are not available.

The donors were roughly 39 Caucasian individuals from Russia, aged roughly 6 to 100 years, who were systemically healthy. Each donor gave approximately 9.3 milliliters of peripheral blood, collected into EDTA-treated Vacutainer tubes. Ficoll-Paque density-gradient centrifugation was used to isolate PBMCs, with at least 6.5 million per sample. Trizol reagent was used to extract total RNA from PBMCs, with at least 5.5 micrograms per sample. Naive CD45RAhigh/CD27high T cell percentages were measured by flow cytometry on a PBMC aliquot from every donor. Library prep was done by 5' RACE. Sequencing was performed on an Illumina HiSeq 2500. A second PCR of roughly 7 to 11 cycles was run with a J-beta primer mix and a sample-barcoded 5' primer. A unique molecular identifier was introduced onto each TCR beta cDNA molecule by a template-switch 5' adaptor carrying 12 random nucleotides. Each sample yielded at least 3 million CDR3-containing paired-end reads. The Mint cDNA synthesis kit, primed by a TRBC-specific oligonucleotide, was used to synthesize first-strand cDNA from all RNA. After uracil-DNA glycosylase treatment, a first 18-cycle PCR used universal primers M1SS and BC2_uni_R on all cDNA. In the paper's pipeline: Each sample was normalized by randomly selecting 1 million high-quality reads, each carrying a distinct molecular identifier. Reads with shared molecular identifiers were discarded instead of being binned into consensus sequences. CDR3 identification, clonotype clustering and error correction used MiTCR with a Q25 quality threshold and the strictest error-elimination algorithm. Lower-bound total TCR beta diversity was estimated with a nonparametric unseen species model using Euler transformation. TCRdb reprocessed the public reads (quality trimming at Q25 with fastp, clone calling with MiXCR) and kept in-frame beta chains. Here each entry gathers all rows of one CDR3 protein and keeps the most common genes and DNA. The V and J calls, along with clone size, are taken from TCRdb and not from the paper's own processing. This sample holds some 560,000 distinct CDR3 sequences; about a quarter were observed only once. The top ten clonotypes cover approximately 3.3% of the sample.

This sample was shared with a second study, whose subject was T cells of mothers and their children. The second source states: Nine systemically healthy Caucasian individuals, comprising three mothers and their six children, were included as donors. cDNA synthesis consumed the entire amount of extracted RNA, loaded at approximately 1.6 ug RNA in each 15 ul reaction. In the second PCR, the M1S primer introduced both the sample barcodes and 2-4 random nucleotides. Each mother yielded over 9.5 million TCR beta CDR3 reads and each child roughly 3.1 million reads. In both related and unrelated pairs, thymic selection shapes the output of TCR recombination in a similar way, with inherited differences having only a minor effect. Normalized repertoire overlap was always slightly but never significantly higher in related than unrelated mother-child pairs. No persistent microchimeric T cell clones were detected, at a sensitivity of 80 to 100 clones per million clonotypes. To look for features that set related mother-child pairs apart from unrelated individuals, the researchers ran deep NGS to compare the TCR beta repertoires of mothers and children. Mothers averaged about 37 +/- 4 years of age and children averaged around 11 +/- 4 years. After adapter ligation with NEBNext reagents, the libraries were sequenced on Illumina HiSeq 2000 with 100+100 nt paired-end reads. Mother and child libraries were prepared a month apart and sequenced in separate runs to prevent cross-contamination. For each donor, somewhere between 500,000 and 2,000,000 distinct TCR beta clonotypes were identified. Naive TCR beta clonotypes were estimated from low-frequency clonotypes matched to each donor's FACS-determined naive share, without sorting.

The specimen was blood. The source of this sequence is a boy under 10 years old in good health. The receptor chain draws on TRBV29-1 and TRBJ2-5, and 10 junction bases match TRBD1. Here is the DNA: TGCAGCGTTGAAGGGTTGGACAGGGGGAGAGAGACCCAGTACTTC. Its product reads: CSVEGLDRGRETQYF.